Following are 13 T cell receptor beta chains from one sample sequenced in a study of T cell repertoires in cytomegalovirus infection (dated by TCRdb to the late 2010s). Data came from an Illumina HiSeq 1500. TCRdb took the public reads, trimmed them with fastp at Q25, ran MiXCR for clone calling and kept in-frame beta chains. Rows matching on CDR3 protein sequence are summarized as one entry with the most common DNA and genes. Here the sample has hundreds of thousands of distinct CDR3 sequences; 15% to 20% occur a single time. The ten largest clones add up to around 12% of the sample. Source material: PBMCs. Receptors were obtained from a human donor in good health (CMV status not recorded). Some clones in this sample may be carry-over from other donors' samples.

The V call is TRBV5-1, the J call TRBJ2-5, with 9 positions matching TRBD2. Germline V CDR1 and CDR2: SGHRS, YFSETQ. This CDR3 is built from 16 residues. The V gene end was trimmed by 0 bases and the J gene end by 2 bases; junction bases not matched to a gene: 5. The CDR3 nucleotides read TGCGCCAGCAGCTTGGGGGCTAGCGGGAAACAAGAGACCCAGTACTTC. It encodes CASSLGASGKQETQYF.

Only a few counts were recorded for this clonotype. The genes are TRBV12-3 or TRBV12-4 and TRBJ1-5; the match to TRBD1 covers 8 bases. The CDR3 runs 14 residues. Trimming cost V 4 bases and J 6 bases; bases outside gene matches: 5. Here the CDR3 DNA reads TGTGCCAGCAGTTCAGGGGGCGCGGGTCAGCCCCAGCATTTT. Its translation is CASSSGGAGQPQHF.

This clonotype was seen repeatedly, ten times or more. The CDR3 DNA is TGTGCCATCAGTGAGCGGACTAGCGGCCAAGAGACCCAGTACTTC. It codes for CAISERTSGQETQYF. The rearrangement uses TRBV10-3 and TRBJ2-5; TRBD2 matches 10 bases. The ends lost 2 bases at V and 1 base at J; junction bases unmatched: 1. This CDR3 contains 15 residues. The germline V gene encodes CDR1 ENHRY and CDR2 SYGVKD.

This clonotype was found a few times. The V gene is TRBV14, the J gene TRBJ2-2; D is unresolved. V dropped 1 base and J dropped 7 bases, with 10 bases sitting between them. The CDR3 loop spans 14 amino acids. Germline lookup yields CDR1 SGHDN and CDR2 FVKESK. Here the CDR3 DNA reads TGTGCCAGCAGCCAAGTAACAGCTCTCGGGGAGCTGTTTTTT. Translated: CASSQVTALGELFF.

V gene TRBV2 combines with J gene TRBJ1-1; 7 bases fit TRBD1. Germline CDR1 is SNHLY and CDR2 is FYNNEI. CDR3 size: 13 residues. Unmatched junction bases numbered 3, after V lost 4 bases and J lost 4 bases. The CDR3 sequence: CASSVPGGTEAFF. The CDR3 nucleotides read TGTGCCAGCAGTGTCCCAGGGGGCACTGAAGCTTTCTTT.

This clonotype was recorded at least ten times. The rearrangement uses TRBV6-5 and TRBJ2-7, with D tentatively TRBD1 (5 bases). The CDR3 loop spans 15 amino acids. The V gene lost 0 bases and the J gene lost 2 bases, with 11 bases spanning the gap. Per germline, CDR1 MNHEY and CDR2 SVGAGI. The CDR3 bases are TGTGCCAGCAGTTACTCGGTGTTAGGGGCCTACGAGCAGTACTTC. Translation gives CASSYSVLGAYEQYF.

The chain links TRBV28 to TRBJ1-6; 7 nucleotides align to TRBD1. J lost 7 bases, V lost 5 bases, and 5 bases had no gene match. There are 14 residues in the CDR3. In germline, CDR1 is MDHEN, CDR2 SYDVKM. The CDR3 region has the DNA TGTGCCAGCAGTATCCGGGACAGAAATTCACCCCTCCACTTT. This translates into CASSIRDRNSPLHF.

The chain employs TRBV3-1 and TRBJ1-5; D is unclear. The CDR3 length is 13 residues. Germline V gene lookup returns CDR1 LGHDT and CDR2 YNNKEL (reference sequence). V was shortened by 0 bases and J by 4 bases, with 4 bases between the two germline ends. This CDR3 reads CASSQEENQPQHF. The CDR3 DNA reads as TGTGCCAGCAGCCAAGAGGAGAATCAGCCCCAGCATTTT.

This clonotype showed up many times. The chain combines TRBV7-2 with TRBJ2-5; 10 nucleotides agree with TRBD2. Germline CDR1 is SGHTA and CDR2 is FQGNSA. CDR3 length: 18 amino acids. V was clipped by 1 base and J by 2 bases; unmatched bases: 10. The CDR3 loop reads CASSLVVAGGPLQETQYF. Here the CDR3 DNA reads TGTGCCAGCAGCTTAGTGGTAGCGGGGGGACCGTTACAAGAGACCCAGTACTTC.

This clonotype was seen ten or more times. The chain is built from TRBV12-3 or TRBV12-4 and TRBJ2-7, with 7 bases matching TRBD1. V dropped 6 bases and J dropped 2; count of bases not matched to a gene: 10. The CDR3 has 15 amino acids. CDR3 sequence (DNA): TGTGCCAGCAGCCTTGCCCTGGGACAGACCTACGAGCAGTACTTC. This sequence encodes CASSLALGQTYEQYF.

The rearrangement links TRBV20-1 to TRBJ2-5; 10 bases match TRBD2. Germline V lookup: CDR1 DFQATT, CDR2 SNEGSKA (reference sequence). The CDR3 runs 16 residues. The J segment lost 5 bases and the V segment lost 2 bases, leaving 11 bases of the junction unmatched. For the CDR3, the DNA is TGCAGTGCTAGAATAACTAGCGGGGCCCTCTGGGAGACCCAGTACTTC. It specifies CSARITSGALWETQYF.

In this sample, this clonotype turned up many times. V usage is TRBV6-5 and J usage is TRBJ1-1; tentative D call: TRBD1 (6 bases). CDR1 and CDR2 from the germline V gene are MNHEY and SVGAGI. CDR3 length: 16 residues. Trimming took off 6 bases at V and 2 bases at J, with 19 bases between the two ends. CDR3 loop: CASSPRPTGANTEAFF. The CDR3 nucleotides read TGTGCCAGCAGCCCACGCCCGACAGGAGCTAACACTGAAGCTTTCTTT.

This clonotype appeared many times. The V and J genes are TRBV7-9 and TRBJ2-7; unclear D gene. The ends were cut back, 2 bases at V and 1 base at J, with 3 bases in the middle. The CDR3 contains 12 residues. CDR1 is SEHNR, CDR2 FQNEAQ, per germline (reference sequence). In DNA form, the CDR3 reads TGTGCCAGCAGCTTATGGTCCTACGAGCAGTACTTC. Protein: CASSLWSYEQYF.